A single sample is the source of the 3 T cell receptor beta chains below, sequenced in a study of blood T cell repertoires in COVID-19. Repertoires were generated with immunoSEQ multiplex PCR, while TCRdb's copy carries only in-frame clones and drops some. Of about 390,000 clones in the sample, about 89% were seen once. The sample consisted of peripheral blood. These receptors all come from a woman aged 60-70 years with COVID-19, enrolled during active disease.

This CDR3 is CASSLAGGANTGELFF. The CDR3 nucleotides read TGTGCCAGCAGCCTTGCAGGGGGCGCCAACACCGGGGAGCTGTTTTTT. The rearrangement uses TRBV3-1 (or the pseudogene TRBV3-2) and TRBJ2-2, with 8 nucleotides matching TRBD1. V lost 4 bases, J lost 2 bases, and 6 bases stayed unmatched. The CDR3 has 16 residues. CDR1 and CDR2 (germline): LGHDT, YNNKEL (reference sequence).

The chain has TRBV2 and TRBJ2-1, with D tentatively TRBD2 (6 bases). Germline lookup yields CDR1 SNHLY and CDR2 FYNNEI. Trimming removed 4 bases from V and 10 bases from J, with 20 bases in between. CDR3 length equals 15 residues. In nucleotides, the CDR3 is TGTGCCAGCAGTGGACTAGAGAGAACAATGAGCGAGCAGTTCTTC. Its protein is CASSGLERTMSEQFF.

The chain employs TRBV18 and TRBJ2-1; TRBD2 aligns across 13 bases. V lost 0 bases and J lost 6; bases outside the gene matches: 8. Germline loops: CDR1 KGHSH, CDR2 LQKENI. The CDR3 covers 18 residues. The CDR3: CASSPPFGLAGESNEQFF. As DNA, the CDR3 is TGTGCCAGCTCACCACCTTTTGGACTAGCGGGGGAAAGCAATGAGCAGTTCTTC.